These 17 T cell receptor beta chains originate from one sample sequenced in a study of OX40 agonist ivuxolimab in advanced cancers. Here immunoSEQ multiplex PCR was the method, and the copy in TCRdb shows in-frame clones only, minus some. The sample contains about 94,000 clones, around 87% of which appear only once. This specimen was CD4+ or CD8+ T cells sorted from blood, taken in a trial of the OX40 agonist ivuxolimab. These receptors all come from an adult with an advanced solid tumor such as melanoma, head and neck, liver or kidney cancer.

This chain links TRBV9 with TRBJ1-1; D unclear. V gave up 1 base and J gave up 0 bases, with 7 bases separating them. Germline V gene data show CDR1 as SGDLS and CDR2 as YYNGEE. This CDR3 region has 14 residues. CDR3 DNA: TGTGCCAGCAGCGTACAGGTTCTGAACACTGAAGCTTTCTTT. Encoded protein: CASSVQVLNTEAFF.

In this sample, this clone turned up once. The chain uses TRBV7-2 and TRBJ2-3, with a possible D match to TRBD1 (6 bases). CDR1 is SGHTA, CDR2 FQGNSA, per germline. The V end lost 4 bases, the J end lost 3 bases, and 23 bases lay between the germline ends. The CDR3 consists of 18 residues. The CDR3 region has the DNA TGTGCCAGCAGCTCGAACAGGGTTTCCGCGTTTTCGACAGATACGCAGTATTTT. Residues: CASSSNRVSAFSTDTQYF.

The chain combines TRBV2 with TRBJ1-1; a possible D gene is TRBD1 (6 bases). Germline values: CDR1 SNHLY, CDR2 FYNNEI. The germline V and J ends were trimmed by 6 bases and 0 bases, with 14 bases remaining between them. This CDR3 is built from 15 residues. The CDR3 sequence: CASRNRVTVNTEAFF. CDR3 nucleotide sequence: TGTGCCAGCAGAAACAGGGTTACCGTGAACACTGAAGCTTTCTTT.

V is TRBV27 and J is TRBJ2-2; 9 bases are a match to TRBD2. The CDR3 is 16 amino acids. V was pared by 7 bases and J by 5 bases, with 11 bases of the junction left unmatched. Germline V lookup: CDR1 MNHEY, CDR2 SMNVEV (reference sequence). CDR3 sequence: CASTPGAGGLTGELFF. The CDR3 nucleotides are TGTGCCAGCACCCCTGGGGCGGGGGGGCTTACCGGGGAGCTGTTTTTT.

Here the CDR3 reads CATSGGGGWDEQFF. The CDR3 nucleotides are TGTGCCACCAGCGGAGGCGGGGGATGGGATGAGCAGTTCTTC. The genes are TRBV15 and TRBJ2-1; 7 bases line up with TRBD2. The germline gives CDR1 LNHNV, CDR2 YYDKDF (reference sequence). The CDR3 has 14 amino acids. After removal of 5 bases from V and 8 bases from J, the junction contained 9 bases not matched to a gene.

The chain employs TRBV2 and TRBJ2-3, with 7 nucleotides matching TRBD2. The V segment lost 8 bases and the J segment 4 bases; nucleotides outside the gene matches: 9. Looked up from germline, CDR1 is SNHLY and CDR2 is FYNNEI. CDR3 length equals 14 residues. Here the CDR3 DNA reads TGTGCCAGCCGATCAGTGGGGGGGTCAGATACGCAGTATTTT. It is translated as CASRSVGGSDTQYF.

The chain combines TRBV5-5 with TRBJ1-3, with D perhaps matching TRBD1 (6 bases). This CDR3 comprises 13 residues. Germline V gene lookup returns CDR1 SGHKS and CDR2 YYEKEE (reference sequence). Between the trimmed V and J ends, which lost 4 bases and 6 bases, there was a span of 11 bases. The CDR3 loop is CASSRGHENTIYF. Written as DNA, the CDR3 is TGTGCCAGCAGCCGGGGGCACGAAAACACCATATATTTT.

The chain is built from TRBV7-8 and TRBJ1-1; 9 nucleotides agree with TRBD1. V lost 4 bases and J lost 2; bases outside the gene matches: 14. Germline assignment: CDR1 SGHVS and CDR2 FQNEAQ. There are 18 residues in the CDR3. The chain's CDR3 is CASSSTVVGQGVNTEAFF. CDR3 coding DNA: TGTGCCAGCAGCTCAACAGTCGTGGGACAGGGTGTCAACACTGAAGCTTTCTTT.

The chain couples TRBV9 to TRBJ2-2; weak D call: TRBD2 (6 bases). The CDR3 is made up of 15 amino acids. Trimming stripped 4 bases from V and 1 base from J, with 11 bases between. The germline V gene encodes CDR1 SGDLS and CDR2 YYNGEE. CDR3 nucleotides: TGTGCCAGCAGCCTGAGGGGAGGGAACACCGGGGAGCTGTTTTTT. Translated, it gives CASSLRGGNTGELFF.

J is TRBJ1-2 and V is TRBV19, with D possibly matching TRBD1 (6 bases). The germline gives CDR1 LNHDA, CDR2 SQIVND (reference sequence). Trimming took off 6 bases at V and 4 bases at J, with 21 bases between the two ends. CDR3 length: 16 residues. The CDR3 region has the DNA TGTGCCAGTAGCATCGTCGGGGGCGGCCAGGGCTATGGCTACACCTTC. The encoded protein is CASSIVGGGQGYGYTF.

V gene TRBV15 combines with J gene TRBJ2-7; no clear D. The CDR3 is made up of 14 amino acids. The V end was cut by 1 base, the J end by 3 bases, with 10 bases between. The germline gives CDR1 LNHNV, CDR2 YYDKDF (reference sequence). The CDR3 region is CATSRVGSIYEQYF. CDR3 nucleotides: TGTGCCACCAGCAGAGTCGGGTCCATCTACGAGCAGTACTTC.

This chain connects TRBV19 to TRBJ1-2; 7 positions match TRBD1. Per the germline V gene, CDR1 is LNHDA and CDR2 is SQIVND (reference sequence). CDR3 length: 14 residues. V shed 7 bases, J shed 2 bases, and the junction held 7 bases outside the gene matches. The CDR3 DNA follows: TGTGCCAGTAAAACAGGGGCCTCCAACTATGGCTACACCTTC. As protein: CASKTGASNYGYTF.

The chain recombines TRBV9 with TRBJ2-7; TRBD2 aligns across 13 bases. There are 19 residues in the CDR3. Germline V gene sequence: CDR1 SGDLS, CDR2 YYNGEE. J gave up 0 bases and V 0 bases, and 9 bases lay outside the gene matches. The CDR3 region is CASSVGTSGGLLPSYEQYF. The CDR3, as DNA: TGTGCCAGCAGCGTAGGGACTAGCGGGGGCCTACTTCCCTCCTACGAGCAGTACTTC.

The CDR3 nucleotides read TGTGCCACAAGCGGGGGCGCCAAGTCGGATACGCAGTATTTT. Translating it yields CATSGGAKSDTQYF. The rearrangement links TRBV19 to TRBJ2-3; 8 bases align to TRBD2. This CDR3 is 14 amino acids long. Trimming took 10 bases from V and 6 from J; bases not matched to a gene: 12. Germline lookup yields CDR1 LNHDA and CDR2 SQIVND (reference sequence). Filled out from reference TRBV19 and TRBJ2-3, the complete variable domain reads DGGITQSPKYLFRKEGQNVTLSCEQNLNHDAMYWYRQDPGQGLRLIYYSQIVNDFQKGDIAEGYSVSREKKESFPLTVTSAQKNPTAFYLCATSGGAKSDTQYFGPGTRLTVL.

The chain couples TRBV11-2 to TRBJ1-2, with unresolved D. Per germline, CDR1 SGHAT and CDR2 FQNNGV. Trimming removed 2 bases at V and 2 bases at J, with 9 bases between. The CDR3 contains 14 residues. Written as DNA, the CDR3 is TGTGCCAGCAGCTTACTTTCCGGGAACTATGGCTACACCTTC. As protein: CASSLLSGNYGYTF.

V gene TRBV29-1 combines with J gene TRBJ2-1; tentatively, D is TRBD1 (6 bases). The CDR3 contains 11 residues. The germline gives CDR1 SQVTM, CDR2 ANQGSEA. The ends were cut back, 5 bases at V and 9 bases at J, with 11 bases in the middle. The CDR3 DNA reads TGCAGCGTTAACAGGGAACGTGAGCAGTTCTTC. It is translated as CSVNREREQFF.

This clone was detected a few times. The rearrangement joins TRBV6-5 to TRBJ1-2; D is ambiguous. The V end was cut by 6 bases, the J end by 7 bases, with 21 bases between. The CDR3 extends over 15 amino acids. Germline CDR1 reads MNHEY; CDR2 reads SVGAGI. The CDR3 sequence is CASRLGPFSSGGYTF. The CDR3 nucleotides are TGTGCCAGCAGGTTAGGACCCTTCAGCAGCGGTGGCTACACCTTC.